This is a list of T cell receptor beta chains from one sample in a study of blood T cell repertoires in COVID-19. The table came from immunoSEQ multiplex PCR; TCRdb's copy has only in-frame clones and leaves some out. The sample yields under 400,000 clones, approximately 88% seen once. The sequencing sample was made of peripheral blood. All receptors come from a woman in her 30s with COVID-19, enrolled during active disease. CDR3s include the opening cysteine and the closing phenylalanine or tryptophan. A D gene is named only where the DNA matches it firmly. Clone size is stated in some rows and not others, as once, few, many or a class when expanded.

j_call	d_call	v_call	cdr3_length	clone_size	cdr3_nt	cdr3_aa
TRBJ1-4	TRBD1	TRBV11-3	15	.	TGTGCCAGCAGCTCGGGACAGGGGGCATCTGAAAAACTGTTTTTT	CASSSGQGASEKLFF
TRBJ2-1	.	TRBV15	14	.	TGTGCCACCAGCGAGAGAAATACCGGTAATGAGCAGTTCTTC	CATSERNTGNEQFF
TRBJ1-2	.	TRBV9	11	.	TGTGCCAGCAAAACAGGCTATGGCTACACCTTC	CASKTGYGYTF
TRBJ2-5	.	TRBV5-1	12	.	TGCGCCAGCAGCCGGTACCAAGAGACCCAGTACTTC	CASSRYQETQYF
TRBJ1-5	.	TRBV7-8	13	.	TGTGCCAGCAGTAAATTAGCCAGTCAGCCCCAGCATTTT	CASSKLASQPQHF
TRBJ2-5	TRBD1	TRBV7-4	19	.	TGTGCCAGCAGCTGTCACCCGGATCTTCACACACAGGGGGCAGAGACCCAGTACTTC	CASSCHPDLHTQGAETQYF
TRBJ2-1	TRBD1	TRBV19	13	.	TGTGCCAGTACCCCCACAGGGGGCAATGAGCAGTTCTTC	CASTPTGGNEQFF
TRBJ1-4	.	TRBV9	15	few	TGTGCCAGCAGCGGGGCAGACGCAACTAATGAAAAACTGTTTTTT	CASSGADATNEKLFF
TRBJ2-3	TRBD1	TRBV3-1/TRBV3-2	14	.	TGTGCCAGCAGCCCGACAGGGGAAACAGATACGCAGTATTTT	CASSPTGETDTQYF
TRBJ2-1	.	TRBV7-6	19	.	TGTGCCAGCAGCCCCACCACCACGTATCCGGGACTGTCCTACAATGAGCAGTTCTTC	CASSPTTTYPGLSYNEQFF
TRBJ2-1	.	TRBV12-3/TRBV12-4	12	once	TGTGCCAGCAGTCGGGATGACAATGAGCAGTTCTTC	CASSRDDNEQFF
TRBJ1-2	.	TRBV19	13	once	TGTGCCAGTAGTACGCAAGGAGCCTATGGCTACACCTTC	CASSTQGAYGYTF
TRBJ1-6	TRBD1	TRBV6-5	14	.	TGTGCCAGCAGTCGGACAGGATGGGGTTCACCCCTCCACTTT	CASSRTGWGSPLHF
TRBJ2-2	.	TRBV3-1/TRBV3-2	12	.	TGTGCCAGCAGCCAACCAATGGGGGAGCTGTTTTTT	CASSQPMGELFF
TRBJ2-7	.	TRBV11-3	14	.	TGTGCCAGCAGTCAAGCGGGTCCTCTAGGCGAGCAGTACTTC	CASSQAGPLGEQYF
TRBJ2-5	.	TRBV6-5	14	.	TGTGCCAGCAGTTACTCGCACAACCAAGAGACCCAGTACTTC	CASSYSHNQETQYF
TRBJ2-6	TRBD1	TRBV5-5	18	.	TGTGCCAGCAGCCCCAGGACAGGGGCTAGTTCTGGGGCCAACGTCCTGACTTTC	CASSPRTGASSGANVLTF